This T cell receptor beta chain emerged from a study of blood T cell repertoires in COVID-19. Overall study: Sample material is recorded as cDNA or gDNA derived from T cells, B-cell-depleted T cells, or PBMCs.

Each participant's cohort was designated according to participant-reported clinical history. Recovery among Cohort 3 donors was established by two negative PCRs, clearance, or symptom resolution. Original processing methods: Cell counts per sample came from amplifying reference gene primers. Repertoires were generated with immunoSEQ multiplex PCR, while TCRdb's copy carries only in-frame clones and drops some. The DNA gave D and trimming, while V, J and clone size come from that table. The sample holds over 400,000 clones, 75% to 90% seen once. The sample consisted of PBMCs or T cells enriched from blood (not recorded which). This TCR derives from a woman aged 60-70 years who had recovered from COVID-19.

CDR3 in amino acids: CASSFPGTSGGGSYNEQFF. The CDR3 DNA follows: TGTGCCAGCAGCTTCCCCGGGACTAGCGGGGGGGGCTCCTACAATGAGCAGTTCTTC. J is TRBJ2-1 and V is TRBV7-2; 16 bases are a match to TRBD2. Germline V gene lookup returns CDR1 SGHTA and CDR2 FQGNSA. The ends lost 3 bases at V and 0 bases at J; junction bases unmatched: 5. CDR3 length: 19 residues.